This T cell receptor (beta chain) derives from a study of T cell repertoires in cytomegalovirus infection (dated by TCRdb to between 2018 and 2021). Regarding the study in general: Peptide stimulations targeted recently identified HLA-C-restricted CMV epitopes, whose presentation resists viral immunomodulation, together with well-studied HLA-B-restricted epitopes. The HLA type of each donor mattered for the analysis, because public TCR beta signatures pointed to carriage of CMV infection along with the matching HLA type.

The treatment or condition label, as the study defines it: in vitro stimulation with specific CMV peptide epitopes to enrich CMV-specific T cells. The data were produced on an Illumina HiSeq 1500. In TCRdb, the public reads were trimmed at Q25 with fastp and aligned with MiXCR, with productive beta chains retained. Under each unique CDR3 protein, matching rows form one entry showing the most common genes and DNA. The table for this sample lists under 350,000 distinct CDR3 sequences; around 20% of them were counted only once. Of the sample, roughly 19% is held by the ten largest clones. At least ten counts were recorded for this clonotype. Its target antigen remains unknown. No base-level quality is on record; no much larger clone is a single base apart. The study at large found these results: The ex vivo response was dominated by HLA-C-restricted CMV-specific TCR beta clonotypes, which also provided the single most frequent clonotype in two of eight donors. Cumulative frequency of public TCR beta family members discriminated carriers of CMV infection plus the relevant HLA type in this cohort and an independent approximately 350-donor cohort.

The specimen was cultured PBMCs, collected from culture after CMV antigen stimulation. This clonotype originated in a human donor in good health (CMV status not recorded). Some clones in this sample may be carry-over from other donors' samples.

This receptor carries the CDR3 CASSPEARGSGEKLFF. The nucleotide sequence is TGTGCCAGCAGCCCAGAGGCCCGGGGGAGTGGTGAAAAACTGTTTTTT. This chain joins TRBV7-2 to TRBJ1-4, with TRBD1 tentatively as D gene (5 bases match). The CDR3 starts with the cysteine, ends with the phenylalanine, and has 16 residues. Only the CDR3 region is kept as DNA, spanning 48 bases read in frame from base 1. V drops 5 bases and J drops 7 bases, leaving 20 bases in between. From a lookup of the germline V gene, CDR1 and CDR2 are SGHTA and FQGNSA.